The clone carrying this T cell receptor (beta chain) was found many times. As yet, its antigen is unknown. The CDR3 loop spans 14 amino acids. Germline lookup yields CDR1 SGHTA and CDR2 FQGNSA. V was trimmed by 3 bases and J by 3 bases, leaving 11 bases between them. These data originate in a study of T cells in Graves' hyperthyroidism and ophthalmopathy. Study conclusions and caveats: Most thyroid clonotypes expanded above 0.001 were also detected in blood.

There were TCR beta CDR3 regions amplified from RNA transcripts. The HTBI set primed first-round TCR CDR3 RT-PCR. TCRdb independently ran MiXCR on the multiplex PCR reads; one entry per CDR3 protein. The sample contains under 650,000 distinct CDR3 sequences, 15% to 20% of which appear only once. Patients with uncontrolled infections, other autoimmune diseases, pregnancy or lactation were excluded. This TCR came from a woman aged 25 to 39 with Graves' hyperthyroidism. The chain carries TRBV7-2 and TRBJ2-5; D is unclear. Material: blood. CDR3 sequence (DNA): TGTGCCAGCAGCTTTCTCCCCGCCAAAGAGACCCAGTACTTC. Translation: CASSFLPAKETQYF.